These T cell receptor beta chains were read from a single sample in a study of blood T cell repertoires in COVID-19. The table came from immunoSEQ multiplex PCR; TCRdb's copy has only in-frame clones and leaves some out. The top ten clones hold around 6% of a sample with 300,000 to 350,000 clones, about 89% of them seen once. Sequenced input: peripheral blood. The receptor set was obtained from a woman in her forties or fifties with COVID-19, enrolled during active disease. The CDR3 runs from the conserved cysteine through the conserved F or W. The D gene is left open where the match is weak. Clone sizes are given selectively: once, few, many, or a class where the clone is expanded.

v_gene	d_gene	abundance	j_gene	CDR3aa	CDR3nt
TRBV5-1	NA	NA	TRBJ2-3	CASKGTAGMTDTQYF	TGCGCCAGCAAGGGAACAGCGGGTATGACAGATACGCAGTATTTT
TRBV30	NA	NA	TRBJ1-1	CAWSVRVNTEAFF	TGTGCCTGGAGTGTACGGGTGAACACTGAAGCTTTCTTT
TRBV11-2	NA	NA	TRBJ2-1	CASSLGLYNEQFF	TGTGCCAGCAGCCTGGGACTGTACAATGAGCAGTTCTTC
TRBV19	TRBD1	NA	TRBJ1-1	CASSLRQGGATEAFF	TGTGCCAGTAGTCTACGACAGGGTGGTGCGACTGAAGCTTTCTTT
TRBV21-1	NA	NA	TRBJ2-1	CASSTRLGQDKVYNEQFF	TGTGCCAGCAGCACCCGCCTCGGACAGGACAAAGTTTACAATGAGCAGTTCTTC
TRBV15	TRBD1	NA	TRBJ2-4	CATSIRQGGRAKNIQYF	TGTGCCACCAGCATAAGACAGGGGGGCCGAGCCAAAAACATTCAGTACTTC
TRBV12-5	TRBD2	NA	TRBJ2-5	CASGLVLAGDPYF	TGTGCTAGTGGTTTGGTACTAGCGGGAGACCCGTACTTC
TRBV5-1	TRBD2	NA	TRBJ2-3	CASSSGLAGTSTDTQYF	TGCGCCAGCAGCTCGGGACTAGCGGGGACTAGCACAGATACGCAGTATTTT
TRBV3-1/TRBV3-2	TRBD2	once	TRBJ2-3	CASSQDRGGRAQDTQYF	TGTGCCAGCAGCCAAGATCGGGGGGGGAGGGCCCAGGATACGCAGTATTTT
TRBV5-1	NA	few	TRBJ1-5	CASSPGGGRNQPQHF	TGCGCCAGCAGCCCCGGCGGAGGGCGGAATCAGCCCCAGCATTTT
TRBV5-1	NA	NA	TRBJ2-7	CASSLGTDFSYTYEQYF	TGCGCCAGCAGCTTGGGGACAGACTTTAGTTATACCTACGAGCAGTACTTC
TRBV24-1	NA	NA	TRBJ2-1	CATSDPRGSSYNEQFF	TGTGCCACCAGTGACCCAAGGGGGTCCTCCTACAATGAGCAGTTCTTC
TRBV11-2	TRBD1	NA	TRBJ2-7	CASSLLGTGSYEQYF	TGTGCCAGCAGCTTATTAGGGACAGGATCCTACGAGCAGTACTTC
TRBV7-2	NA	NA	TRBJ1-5	CASSRTGINQPQHF	TGTGCCAGCAGCCGCACAGGGATCAATCAGCCCCAGCATTTT
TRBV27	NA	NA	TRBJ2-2	CASSFYGELFF	TGTGCCAGCAGTTTTTACGGGGAGCTGTTTTTT
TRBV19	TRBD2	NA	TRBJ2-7	CASSTRTGTSGRAHGVYEQYF	TGTGCCAGTAGTACCCGTACCGGGACTAGCGGGAGGGCCCACGGTGTTTACGAGCAGTACTTC
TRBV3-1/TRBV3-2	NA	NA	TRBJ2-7	CASSPTGFSEQYF	TGTGCCAGCAGCCCGACCGGGTTCTCCGAGCAGTACTTC
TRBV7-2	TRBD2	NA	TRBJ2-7	CASSLYGTSGVYEQYF	TGTGCCAGCAGCTTGTATGGGACTAGCGGAGTCTACGAGCAGTACTTC
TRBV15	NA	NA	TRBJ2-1	CATSRAPTGGSYNEQFF	TGTGCCACCAGCAGAGCACCGACAGGTGGCTCCTACAATGAGCAGTTCTTC
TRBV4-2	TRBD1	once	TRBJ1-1	CASSQRYRGMNTEAFF	TGTGCCAGCAGCCAAAGGTACAGGGGGATGAACACTGAAGCTTTCTTT
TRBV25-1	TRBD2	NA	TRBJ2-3	CASGRAGVRDTQYF	TGTGCCAGCGGCCGGGCGGGAGTGCGAGATACGCAGTATTTT
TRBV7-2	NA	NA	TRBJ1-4	CASSARTSGRTSNEKLFF	TGTGCCAGCAGCGCACGGACTAGTGGTCGGACAAGTAATGAAAAACTGTTTTTT
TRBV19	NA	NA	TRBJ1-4	CASSPAGREKLFF	TGTGCCAGTAGTCCGGCAGGGCGAGAAAAACTGTTTTTT
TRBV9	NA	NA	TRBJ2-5	CASSVVKETQYF	TGTGCCAGCAGCGTAGTAAAAGAGACCCAGTACTTC
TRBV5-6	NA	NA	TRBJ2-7	CASSLGLGGYSYEQYF	TGTGCCAGCAGCTTAGGTTTGGGGGGATACTCCTACGAGCAGTACTTC
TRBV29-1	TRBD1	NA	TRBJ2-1	CSVLTGSIYNEQFF	TGCAGCGTACTGACAGGGTCGATTTACAATGAGCAGTTCTTC
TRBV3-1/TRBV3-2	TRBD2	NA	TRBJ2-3	CASSRGTSGRAKDTQYF	TGTGCCAGCAGCCGTGGGACTAGCGGGAGGGCCAAAGATACGCAGTATTTT
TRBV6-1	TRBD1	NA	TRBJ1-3	CASSEDRMGRSGNTIYF	TGTGCCAGCAGTGAGGACAGGATGGGCCGGTCTGGAAACACCATATATTTT
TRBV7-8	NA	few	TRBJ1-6	CASSLSQWERNNSPLHF	TGTGCCAGCAGCTTAAGCCAGTGGGAGCGAAATAATTCACCCCTCCACTTT
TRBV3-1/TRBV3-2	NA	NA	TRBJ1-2	CASSQEGSILYGYTF	TGTGCCAGCAGCCAAGAGGGCAGTATTCTCTATGGCTACACCTTC
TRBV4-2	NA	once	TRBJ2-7	CASSRDPIPTGYEQYF	TGTGCCAGCAGCCGTGACCCAATCCCTACGGGATACGAGCAGTACTTC
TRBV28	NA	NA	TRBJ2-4	CASSRLPEAGKNIQYF	TGTGCCAGCAGTCGCCTCCCGGAGGCAGGCAAAAACATTCAGTACTTC
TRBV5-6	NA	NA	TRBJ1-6	CASSFTGSSYNSPLHF	TGTGCCAGCAGCTTTACAGGCAGCTCCTATAATTCACCCCTCCACTTT
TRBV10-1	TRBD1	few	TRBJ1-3	CASMDRNSGNTIYF	TGCGCCAGCATGGACAGGAACTCTGGAAACACCATATATTTT
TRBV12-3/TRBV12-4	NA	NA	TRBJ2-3	CAIQGSDTQYF	TGTGCCATCCAGGGGTCAGATACGCAGTATTTT
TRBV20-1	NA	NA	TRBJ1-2	CSATHSYGYTF	TGCAGTGCTACACACAGCTATGGCTACACCTTC
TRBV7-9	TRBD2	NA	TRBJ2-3	CASIATGLADTQYF	TGTGCCAGCATCGCGACGGGACTAGCAGATACGCAGTATTTT
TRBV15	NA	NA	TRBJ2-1	CATSRDVNPGQIPDEQFF	TGTGCCACCAGCAGAGACGTTAACCCGGGACAAATACCCGATGAGCAGTTCTTC
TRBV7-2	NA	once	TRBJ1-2	CASSLKGEANYGYTF	TGTGCCAGCAGCCTGAAAGGGGAAGCTAACTATGGCTACACCTTC
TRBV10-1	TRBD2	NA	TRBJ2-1	CAKTVTGGRGNEQFF	TGCGCCAAGACAGTGACTGGCGGGAGGGGTAATGAGCAGTTCTTC
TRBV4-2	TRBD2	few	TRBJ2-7	CASSQDGLAGEQYF	TGTGCCAGCAGCCAAGATGGACTAGCCGGGGAGCAGTACTTC
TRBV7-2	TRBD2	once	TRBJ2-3	CASSLRGGRWGTQYF	TGTGCCAGCAGCTTACGGGGAGGGAGGTGGGGGACGCAGTATTTT
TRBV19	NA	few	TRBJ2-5	CASSPSLGEETQYF	TGTGCCAGTAGCCCTTCACTAGGAGAGGAGACCCAGTACTTC
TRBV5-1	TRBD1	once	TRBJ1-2	CASSFDRGDGYTF	TGCGCCAGCAGTTTCGACAGGGGCGATGGCTACACCTTC
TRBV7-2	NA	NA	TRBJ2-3	CASSRSGQSTDTQYF	TGTGCCAGCAGCCGTAGCGGACAAAGCACAGATACGCAGTATTTT
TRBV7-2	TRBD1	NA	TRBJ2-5	CASSSGQGKGETQYF	TGTGCCAGCAGCTCCGGACAGGGGAAGGGAGAGACCCAGTACTTC
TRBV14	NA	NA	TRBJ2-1	CASSLGQSYNEQFF	TGTGCCAGCAGCCTGGGCCAGTCCTACAATGAGCAGTTCTTC
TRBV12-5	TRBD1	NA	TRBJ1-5	CASGSTTGTASNQPQHF	TGTGCTAGTGGTTCCACAACCGGGACAGCTAGCAATCAGCCCCAGCATTTT
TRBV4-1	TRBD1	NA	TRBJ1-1	CASSPGQGRTEAFF	TGCGCCAGCAGTCCAGGACAGGGGCGAACTGAAGCTTTCTTT
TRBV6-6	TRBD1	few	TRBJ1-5	CASSAGTVKDQPQHF	TGTGCCAGCAGTGCAGGGACAGTCAAGGACCAGCCCCAGCATTTT
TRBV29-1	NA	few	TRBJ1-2	CSVDFGEWNYGYTF	TGCAGCGTTGATTTCGGGGAATGGAACTATGGCTACACCTTC
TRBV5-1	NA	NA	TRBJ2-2	CASSLATRDTGELFF	TGCGCCAGCAGCTTGGCCACGCGTGACACCGGGGAGCTGTTTTTT
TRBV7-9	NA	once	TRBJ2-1	CASSSTTAMDSSYNEQFF	TGTGCCAGCAGCTCCACAACAGCGATGGACAGCTCCTACAATGAGCAGTTCTTC
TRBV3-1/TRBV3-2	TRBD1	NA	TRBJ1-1	CASSRRTGHTEAFF	TGTGCCAGCAGCCGCCGGACAGGGCACACTGAAGCTTTCTTT
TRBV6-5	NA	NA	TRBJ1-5	CASSYGVEQPQHF	TGTGCCAGCAGTTACGGCGTGGAGCAGCCCCAGCATTTT
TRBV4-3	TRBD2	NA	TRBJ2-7	CASSQDSGSSSYEQYF	TGCGCCAGCAGCCAAGATAGCGGGTCAAGTTCCTACGAGCAGTACTTC
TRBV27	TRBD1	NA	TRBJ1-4	CASRTGGREKLFF	TGTGCCAGCCGGACAGGGGGGAGGGAAAAACTGTTTTTT
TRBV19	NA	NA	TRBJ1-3	CASSRYRSSGNTIYF	TGTGCCAGTAGTAGATACAGGTCCTCTGGAAACACCATATATTTT
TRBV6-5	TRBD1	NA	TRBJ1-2	CASSYVGQGVSYGYTF	TGTGCCAGCAGTTATGTTGGACAGGGGGTGTCCTATGGCTACACCTTC
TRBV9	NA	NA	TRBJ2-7	CASSGWDREGGYEQYF	TGTGCCAGCAGCGGATGGGATCGAGAGGGCGGTTACGAGCAGTACTTC